The T cell receptor (beta chain) under discussion was sequenced for a study of blood T cell repertoires in COVID-19. Sequenced by immunoSEQ multiplex PCR; TCRdb stores in-frame clones only, minus some. Here the sample spans over 90,000 clones, roughly four fifths being singletons. The clonotype comes from a man aged 45 to 65 with active or convalescent COVID-19. The specimen was peripheral blood.

The CDR3 region has the DNA TGTGCCAGCAGTTTAGAGGGGGCTGGCACAGATACGCAGTATTTT. Encoded protein: CASSLEGAGTDTQYF. The chain uses TRBV28 and TRBJ2-3; 7 bases are a match to TRBD1. Germline CDR1 is MDHEN and CDR2 is SYDVKM. CDR3 size: 15 residues. The ends lost 2 bases at V and 1 base at J; junction bases unmatched: 3.